The TCR beta chain under discussion was sequenced for a study of Graves' ophthalmopathy and Graves' hyperthyroidism. Cases classed as stable hyperthyroidism had no ophthalmopathy within 18 months of follow-up. As diagnostic evidence, clinical symptoms, serum thyroxine, TRAb, thyroid ultrasound and orbital computed tomography were relied upon. About 10 ml of fresh blood yielded the PBMCs by density gradient. At least ten counts were recorded for this clonotype. Its specificity is unknown. Study results and caveats: Among expanded thyroid clonotypes above 0.001 frequency, most also occurred in blood.

The study amplified TCR beta CDR3 regions using RNA transcripts. Second-round multiplex PCR came after a first-round RT-PCR that employed HTBI primers. TCRdb reprocessed the multiplex PCR reads via MiXCR and lists one record per CDR3 protein. The sample holds 400,000 to 450,000 distinct CDR3 sequences; roughly 21% are singletons and the top ten take 3%. The CDR3 loop spans 15 amino acids. From germline, CDR1 is DFQATT and CDR2 SNEGSKA (reference sequence). V was clipped by 0 bases and J by 5 bases, with 17 bases between them. Sequencing was performed on peripheral blood. J is TRBJ2-7 and V is TRBV20-1; D is unresolved. The source is a woman between 18 and 29 years old with stable Graves' hyperthyroidism. The CDR3 DNA reads TGCAGTGCTAGAGATGGGATCATTGGCCGGGACGAGCAGTACTTC. This gives the protein CSARDGIIGRDEQYF.